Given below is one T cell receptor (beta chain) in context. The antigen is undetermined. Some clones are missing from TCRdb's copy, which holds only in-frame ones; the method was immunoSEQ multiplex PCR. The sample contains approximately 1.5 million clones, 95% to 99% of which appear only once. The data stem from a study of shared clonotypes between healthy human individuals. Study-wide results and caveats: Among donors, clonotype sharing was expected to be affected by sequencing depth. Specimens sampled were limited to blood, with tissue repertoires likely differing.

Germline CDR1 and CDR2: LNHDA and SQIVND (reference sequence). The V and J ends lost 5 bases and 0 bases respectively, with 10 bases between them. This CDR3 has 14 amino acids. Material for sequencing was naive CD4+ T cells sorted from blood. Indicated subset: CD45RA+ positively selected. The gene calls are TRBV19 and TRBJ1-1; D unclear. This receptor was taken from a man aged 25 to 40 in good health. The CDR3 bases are TGTGCCAGTAGTCAGAGATACATGAACACTGAAGCTTTCTTT. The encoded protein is CASSQRYMNTEAFF.